Shown below are 5 T cell receptor beta chains from a single sample sequenced in a study of CD8 T cells in Susac syndrome. Random hexamers were used to reverse transcribe roughly 0.45 to 1 ug of RNA. TCRdb recomputed calls from the immunoSEQ multiplex PCR reads with MiXCR, one row per CDR3 protein. The sample consists of some 130,000 distinct CDR3 sequences, approximately 95% of them appearing once. The sample was CD8+ T cells from PBMCs. Receptor source: a human donor with Susac syndrome.

The chain combines TRBV19 with TRBJ2-4; D not certain. Germline V gene lookup returns CDR1 LNHDA and CDR2 SQIVND (reference sequence). The CDR3 is 17 amino acids. Trimming took 1 base from V and 0 from J, leaving 13 bases between them. The CDR3 DNA reads as TGTGCCAGTAGTATAGTGGAAGCACGCCTAGCCAAAAACATTCAGTACTTC. Its protein is CASSIVEARLAKNIQYF.

The rearrangement joins TRBV4-1 to TRBJ2-1, with TRBD2 matching over 8 bases. J was trimmed by 8 bases and V by 0 bases; bases with no gene match: 15. This CDR3 spans 18 amino acids. Germline CDR1 is MGHRA and CDR2 is YSYEKL. The CDR3 DNA reads TGCGCCAGCAGCCAAGATCTTCCAGCGGGAGTACAAAGCTATGAGCAGTTCTTC. This codes for CASSQDLPAGVQSYEQFF.

Remarks on this clonotype: One junction end disagrees with the germline gene, perhaps due to a read error. This chain uses TRBV14 with TRBJ2-5; D is unclear. The germline V gene has CDR1 SGHDN and CDR2 FVKESK. The CDR3 sequence is 8 residues long. For the CDR3, the DNA is TGTGCCAGCAGCCAGAAACACTTC. Amino acid sequence: CASSQKHF.

The chain has TRBV29-1 and TRBJ2-7, with D unresolved. The CDR3 runs to 12 residues. Trimming shortened V by 4 bases and J by 3 bases, and 10 bases separated the two germline ends. Looked up from germline, CDR1 is SQVTM and CDR2 is ANQGSEA. The CDR3 DNA sequence: TGCAGCGTTGGAGAAGCCTACTACGAGCAGTACTTC. Amino acids: CSVGEAYYEQYF.

This chain uses TRBV6-6 with TRBJ1-1; D is unresolved. CDR3 size: 15 residues. V was pared by 5 bases and J by 1 base, with 14 bases between. CDR1 is MNHNY and CDR2 is SVGAGI in the germline V gene (reference sequence). CDR3 coding DNA: TGTGCCAGCAGTGTAGCAAGAGGCCAGAACACTGAAGCTTTCTTT. As protein: CASSVARGQNTEAFF.